This entry describes one T cell receptor (beta chain). Its antigen is as yet unknown. Clones were sequenced by immunoSEQ multiplex PCR, and TCRdb holds only the in-frame ones, with some missing. The sample records approximately 2,000,000 clones, 80% to 95% being singletons. Germline loops: CDR1 MGHDK, CDR2 SYGVNS. CDR3 size: 17 residues. V lost 5 bases, J lost 6 bases, and 8 bases stayed unmatched. The sample originates from a study of shared clonotypes between healthy human individuals. Study outcomes and limitations: Sampling included only blood; tissue repertoires likely differ.

This rearrangement joins TRBV25-1 to TRBJ2-2, with 14 nucleotides matching TRBD2. The sequence was collected from a man aged 18 to 35 in good health. Some clones in this sample may be carry-over from other donors' samples. The sample comprised naive CD4+ T cells from PBMCs. Subset indicated: CD45RA+ positively selected. CDR3 in amino acids: CASSQQTSGRAPGELFF. The CDR3 DNA follows: TGTGCCAGCAGTCAACAGACTAGCGGGAGGGCCCCCGGGGAGCTGTTTTTT.